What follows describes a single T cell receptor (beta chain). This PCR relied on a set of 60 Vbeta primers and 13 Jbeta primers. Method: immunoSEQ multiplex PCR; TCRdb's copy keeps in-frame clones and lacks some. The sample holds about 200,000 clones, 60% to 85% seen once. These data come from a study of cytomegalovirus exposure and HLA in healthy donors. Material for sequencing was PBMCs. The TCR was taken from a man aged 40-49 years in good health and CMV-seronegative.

CDR3 nucleotide sequence: TGTGCCAGCGTACTTACAGGGGAATCTGAGACCCAGTACTTC. It translates to CASVLTGESETQYF. This chain joins TRBV5-7 and TRBJ2-5; TRBD1 matches at 7 bases. TRBV5-7 is sorted into the ORF group, with uncertain function. V lost 7 bases to trimming and J lost 5 bases; unmatched junction nucleotides: 11. The CDR3 is 14 amino acids.